This TCR beta chain was sequenced for a study of T cells in Graves' hyperthyroidism and ophthalmopathy. Regarding the study as a whole: Ophthalmopathy was model-predicted a median roughly 6.2 months pre-onset. Most clonotypes that expanded in the thyroid above 0.001 also showed up in blood.

RNA transcripts were the template for amplifying TCR beta CDR3 regions. In the first-round RT-PCR of the TCR CDR3, the HTBI primer set was used. Each CDR3 protein is one row after TCRdb ran MiXCR on the multiplex PCR reads. This sample carries 200,000 or so distinct CDR3 sequences, less than 20% of them seen once, and the ten largest clones take roughly 55%. This CDR3 has 12 residues. The germline V gene encodes CDR1 SGHTA and CDR2 FQGNSA. Trimming shortened V by 7 bases and J by 8 bases, and 15 bases separated the two germline ends. This clonotype was seen many times. Its antigen is not known. The sequence was obtained from a woman aged 45-65 years with Graves' hyperthyroidism. Sequenced input: blood. This chain joins TRBV7-2 and TRBJ2-7, with D possibly TRBD1 on 5 matching bases. As DNA, the CDR3 is TGTGCCAGCACCTCCACTCAGGGCCAGCAGTACTTC. Its protein product is CASTSTQGQQYF.